These T cell receptor beta chains were read from a single sample in a study of CD8+ T cells in alopecia areata. The protocol was immunoSEQ multiplex PCR, while the TCRdb copy is restricted to in-frame clones and leaves out a portion. This table has around 190,000 clones, just under 65% appearing once. The sample here was CD4+ T cells sorted from blood, taken around week 50, from a patient treated with tofacitinib. These TCRs come from a human donor with alopecia areata. CDR3s leave out the opening cysteine and the closing phenylalanine or tryptophan. D genes are given only for firm matches. Clone size is stated in some rows and not others, as once, few, many or a class when expanded.

D gene | V gene | clone size | CDR3 protein
. | TRBV6-1 | . | ASSRQSYGYT
TRBD2 | TRBV7-6 | once | ASSFGTSGGPSLSYNEQF
. | TRBV30 | . | AWSVRGGRSPLH
. | TRBV5-1 | . | ASSLYSDQPQH
. | TRBV7-8 | . | ASSASTNTEAF
. | TRBV11-3 | . | ASSLVRRALWPQH
TRBD1 | TRBV5-6 | . | ASSLGQGRLSYEQY
. | TRBV15 | few | ATSRNGPNQPQH
. | TRBV6-1 | few | ASSEGGLTETQY
TRBD1 | TRBV4-3 | . | ASSQGTGTIGGYT
. | TRBV7-2 | . | ASSLVQSIDEQF
TRBD1 | TRBV6-1 | . | ASREFRGGGGANVLT
. | TRBV30 | . | AWGRRENYEQY
. | TRBV6-5 | . | ASSYAPGYEQY